The 17 T cell receptor beta chains below come from one sample, sequenced in a study of response to subunit inactivated influenza vaccine (dated by TCRdb to the late 2010s). Library method: RT-PCR. The instrument was an Illumina HiSeq 2500. The public reads were reanalyzed by TCRdb: fastp trimming at Q25, MiXCR alignment, in-frame beta chains only. Duplicate CDR3 protein sequences are folded into a single record with the most common DNA and genes. The sample profile shows about 500,000 distinct CDR3 sequences; roughly 7.9% of them were found once. In total, the top ten clones hold around 14% of the sample. The source material was PBMCs from blood, sampled around 25 months after vaccination. The receptors originated from a man aged 50 to 69 who received an inactivated influenza vaccine. Donor details come from another sample of the same person, matched by shared clones.

This clonotype was observed a handful of times. V is TRBV5-1 and J is TRBJ1-1; D is perhaps TRBD1 (6 bases). With 10 bases removed from V and 1 base from J, the gap between germline ends came to 17 bases. Germline CDR1 is SGHRS and CDR2 is YFSETQ. CDR3 length equals 14 residues. The CDR3 DNA follows: TGCGCCTCGAAGCGGGGGCCTACGAACACTGAAGCTTTCTTT. It specifies CASKRGPTNTEAFF.

This clonotype has a handful of counts. The chain joins TRBV20-1 to TRBJ2-1, with D possibly being TRBD1 or TRBD2 (5 bases each). CDR3 length: 14 residues. V was pared by 3 bases and J by 2 bases, with 11 bases between. Germline V gene sequence: CDR1 DFQATT, CDR2 SNEGSKA (reference sequence). CDR3 nucleotide sequence: TGCAGTGCTAGTTCGGGGCCGACCTACAATGAGCAGTTCTTC. Its translation is CSASSGPTYNEQFF.

This clonotype has just a few counts. The chain carries TRBV7-9 and TRBJ2-4, with a weak D call TRBD1 (6 bases). The germline CDR1 and CDR2 sequences are SEHNR and FQNEAQ (reference sequence). V was pared by 5 bases and J by 4 bases, with 12 bases between. The CDR3 is 14 amino acids. The CDR3 loop is CASSQQGPKNIQYF. CDR3 nucleotide sequence: TGTGCCAGCAGCCAACAGGGTCCTAAAAACATTCAGTACTTC.

This clonotype appeared many times. The genes are TRBV11-2 and TRBJ2-7; a possible D gene is TRBD1 (5 bases). Trimming removed 1 base at V and 2 bases at J, with 12 bases between. The CDR3 has 15 residues. Germline loops: CDR1 SGHAT, CDR2 FQNNGV. For the CDR3, the DNA is TGTGCCAGCAGCTTAGGGGCAGGGAACCCCTACGAGCAGTACTTC. This encodes CASSLGAGNPYEQYF.

This chain connects TRBV7-6 to TRBJ2-1; D is unresolved. Germline V gives CDR1 SGHVS, CDR2 FNYEAQ. The CDR3 consists of 18 residues. V was pared by 5 bases and J by 6 bases, with 26 bases between. CDR3 loop: CASSKLSASPFIFNEQFF. CDR3 DNA: TGTGCCAGCAGCAAACTATCGGCTTCACCATTTATCTTCAATGAGCAGTTCTTC.

In this sample, this clonotype turned up many times. The chain recombines TRBV4-3 with TRBJ1-6; TRBD1 aligns across 8 bases. Per germline, CDR1 LGHNA and CDR2 YSLEER. CDR3 length: 17 residues. With V trimmed by 0 bases and J by 6 bases, 7 bases remained unmatched. The CDR3 sequence: CASSQDTGGVSNSPLHF. CDR3 DNA sequence: TGCGCCAGCAGCCAAGATACAGGGGGAGTAAGTAATTCACCCCTCCACTTT.

V usage is TRBV9 and J usage is TRBJ2-1; weak D call: TRBD1 (5 bases). This CDR3 comprises 15 residues. Germline V CDR1 and CDR2: SGDLS, YYNGEE. V lost 4 bases to trimming and J lost 0 bases, with 11 bases between them. CDR3: CASSPTGRSYNEQFF. CDR3 coding DNA: TGTGCCAGCAGCCCCACAGGCCGCTCCTACAATGAGCAGTTCTTC.

This clonotype was seen at least ten times. Here the CDR3 reads CASTLGTSSTDTQYF. The DNA of the CDR3 is TGTGCCAGCACGCTTGGGACGTCTAGCACAGATACGCAGTATTTT. V and J are TRBV2 and TRBJ2-3, with D perhaps TRBD1 or TRBD2 (5 bases each). The ends were cut back, 7 bases at V and 0 bases at J, with 14 bases in the middle. Per germline, CDR1 SNHLY and CDR2 FYNNEI. The CDR3 runs to 15 residues.

This clonotype showed up just a few times. The CDR3 reads CASSSPLLAGTYNEQFF. The CDR3 DNA follows: TGTGCCAGCAGCTCCCCCTTACTAGCGGGGACTTACAATGAGCAGTTCTTC. The J gene is TRBJ2-1, the V gene TRBV7-9; 10 nucleotides agree with TRBD2. The CDR3 length is 17 residues. After removal of 4 bases from V and 4 bases from J, the junction contained 10 bases not matched to a gene. The germline CDR1 and CDR2 sequences are SEHNR and FQNEAQ (reference sequence). Full variable domain (rest looked up from reference TRBV7-9 and TRBJ2-1): DTGVSQNPRHKITKRGQNVTFRCDPISEHNRLYWYRQTLGQGPEFLTYFQNEAQLEKSRLLSDRFSAERPKGSFSTLEIQRTEQGDSAMYLCASSSPLLAGTYNEQFFGPGTRLTVL.

V gene TRBV29-1 combines with J gene TRBJ2-1; D remains ambiguous. V was cut by 7 bases and J by 6 bases, with 10 bases left in between. The CDR3 is made up of 11 amino acids. The germline V gene has CDR1 SQVTM and CDR2 ANQGSEA. The CDR3 here is CSGDLGNEQFF. In DNA form, the CDR3 reads TGCAGCGGAGACTTAGGCAATGAGCAGTTCTTC.

This sequence joins TRBV29-1 and TRBJ2-7, with TRBD1 matching 8 bases. The germline V gene encodes CDR1 SQVTM and CDR2 ANQGSEA. The CDR3 contains 15 residues. V lost 6 bases, J lost 2 bases, and 12 bases stayed unmatched. The CDR3 is CSVAGQGPSPYEQYF. CDR3 coding DNA: TGCAGCGTAGCCGGACAGGGACCAAGCCCCTACGAGCAGTACTTC.

This sequence joins TRBV6-2 or TRBV6-3 and TRBJ2-1; D is unclear. V was pared by 0 bases and J by 0 bases, with 12 bases between. The CDR3 has 17 residues. The V gene's germline CDR1 is MNHEY and CDR2 SVGEGT. CDR3 region: CASSYSISASSYNEQFF. The DNA of the CDR3 is TGTGCCAGCAGTTACTCGATTTCGGCGTCCTCCTACAATGAGCAGTTCTTC.

The genes are TRBV11-2 and TRBJ2-2, with 11 bases fitting TRBD2. This CDR3 spans 16 amino acids. V dropped 6 bases and J dropped 1; count of bases not matched to a gene: 4. The germline gives CDR1 SGHAT, CDR2 FQNNGV. In DNA form, the CDR3 reads TGTGCCAGCAGACTAGCGGGAGAAAGGAACACCGGGGAGCTGTTTTTT. Translated: CASRLAGERNTGELFF.

This clonotype was detected a few times. The chain joins TRBV29-1 to TRBJ2-1, with 10 positions matching TRBD2. V lost 2 bases and J lost 0; bases outside the gene matches: 13. The CDR3 runs 19 residues. CDR1 is SQVTM, CDR2 ANQGSEA, per germline. CDR3 bases: TGCAGCGTTGAACCGTTTGGTAGCGGGGGGCCTTTCTCCTACAATGAGCAGTTCTTC. This gives the protein CSVEPFGSGGPFSYNEQFF.

This chain uses TRBV12-3 or TRBV12-4 with TRBJ1-1, with a tentative D call TRBD1 (5 bases). Trimming shortened V by 10 bases and J by 0 bases, and 21 bases separated the two germline ends. The CDR3 runs to 16 residues. The CDR3 sequence: CATRGRAGFMNTEAFF. The CDR3 coding sequence is TGTGCCACTCGGGGCAGGGCGGGCTTTATGAACACTGAAGCTTTCTTT.

This clonotype was detected many times. J is TRBJ2-6 and V is TRBV12-3 or TRBV12-4, with a weak D call TRBD1 (5 bases). The CDR3 runs to 16 residues. V shed 5 bases and J shed 3 bases, with 14 bases lying between them. The DNA of the CDR3 is TGTGCCAGCAGTGGGCAGGGAAGTATTGGGGCCAACGTCCTGACTTTC. Its protein is CASSGQGSIGANVLTF.

The chain employs TRBV5-1 and TRBJ2-7; D remains unclear. V gave up 2 bases and J gave up 2 bases, with 11 bases separating them. Germline values: CDR1 SGHRS, CDR2 YFSETQ. The CDR3 has 14 amino acids. The CDR3 here is CASSLLTDAYEQYF. DNA for the CDR3: TGCGCCAGCAGCTTATTAACGGATGCCTACGAGCAGTACTTC.